This T cell receptor (beta chain) was found in a study of shared clonotypes between healthy human individuals. Data came from immunoSEQ multiplex PCR; TCRdb stores just in-frame clones and leaves some out. The data hold about 490,000 clones, with less than 80% observed a single time. This clone was seen more than once but under ten times. The V end lost 2 bases, the J end lost 3 bases, and 20 bases lay between the germline ends. CDR3 size: 18 residues. Per germline, CDR1 KGHSH and CDR2 LQKENI. The genes are TRBV18 and TRBJ2-1; D perhaps matches TRBD2 (6 bases). The specimen was PBMCs. The clonotype comes from a middle-aged woman in good health. Some clones in this sample may be carry-over from other donors' samples. The CDR3 sequence is CASSPSFDSGPLYNEQFF. The CDR3 DNA reads TGTGCCAGCTCACCATCGTTCGATAGCGGCCCCCTCTACAATGAGCAGTTCTTC.